These 20 T cell receptor beta chains originate from one sample sequenced in a study of cytomegalovirus exposure and HLA in healthy donors. Clones were read by immunoSEQ multiplex PCR, and TCRdb kept only the in-frame ones, dropping some. Of more than 300,000 clones in the sample, more than 80% are singletons; the top ten hold around 0.84%. The source material was PBMCs. These receptor sequences come from a young woman in good health and CMV-seronegative.

The V and J genes are TRBV6-6 and TRBJ2-7; a possible D gene is TRBD1 (6 bases). Trimming removed 2 bases at V and 12 bases at J, with 11 bases between. Germline V lookup: CDR1 MNHNY, CDR2 SVGAGI (reference sequence). CDR3 length: 11 amino acids. CDR3 coding DNA: TGTGCCAGCAGTTACCAAGGGGGTTGGTACTTC. Its protein is CASSYQGGWYF.

The chain carries TRBV6-5 and TRBJ2-7; the D gene is possibly TRBD1 (5 bases). With 5 bases removed from V and 3 bases from J, the gap between germline ends came to 5 bases. This CDR3 contains 11 residues. The germline V gene encodes CDR1 MNHEY and CDR2 SVGAGI. The CDR3 sequence: CASSDSYEQYF. The CDR3 nucleotides read TGTGCCAGCAGTGACAGCTACGAGCAGTACTTC.

A single count supports this clone. The J gene is TRBJ2-7, the V gene TRBV15; TRBD1 aligns across 9 bases. This CDR3 is 15 amino acids long. V lost 1 base to trimming and J lost 1 base; unmatched junction nucleotides: 2. CDR1 and CDR2 (germline): LNHNV, YYDKDF (reference sequence). CDR3 coding DNA: TGTGCCACCAGCAGAGGGGACAGGGAATCCTACGAGCAGTACTTC. It yields the protein CATSRGDRESYEQYF.

The V and J genes are TRBV7-8 and TRBJ2-2, with 11 bases fitting TRBD2. J lost 5 bases, V lost 5 bases, and 16 bases had no gene match. From germline, CDR1 is SGHVS and CDR2 FQNEAQ. This CDR3 region has 19 residues. The CDR3 loop is CASSDTHGVAGGDTGELFF. The CDR3 DNA reads as TGTGCCAGCAGCGACACCCACGGGGTAGCGGGAGGGGATACCGGGGAGCTGTTTTTT.

The chain combines TRBV7-9 with TRBJ1-2, with 7 bases identical to TRBD1. Germline V gene sequence: CDR1 SEHNR, CDR2 FQNEAQ (reference sequence). CDR3 length: 15 amino acids. V was pared by 4 bases and J by 4 bases, with 9 bases of the junction left unmatched. CDR3 nucleotides: TGTGCCAGCAGCTCGGGACAGTTCTTTTCCTATGGCTACACCTTC. Protein: CASSSGQFFSYGYTF.

The chain links TRBV7-7 to TRBJ2-7; TRBD2 agrees at 7 bases. V was pared by 8 bases and J by 0 bases, with 7 bases of the junction left unmatched. The CDR3 runs to 14 residues. CDR1 SSHAT and CDR2 FNYEAQ come from the germline V gene (reference sequence). CDR3 DNA: TGTGCCAGCCCGCGTGGGACTAACTCCTACGAGCAGTACTTC. It specifies CASPRGTNSYEQYF.

The chain recombines TRBV11-1 with TRBJ2-3, with 10 positions matching TRBD2. The CDR3 sequence is 15 residues long. After removal of 3 bases from V and 1 base from J, the junction contained 1 base not matched to a gene. Germline V gene lookup returns CDR1 SGHAT and CDR2 FQDESV (reference sequence). CDR3 coding DNA: TGTGCCAGCAGCTTGGGGACTAGCGGCACAGATACGCAGTATTTT. The encoded protein is CASSLGTSGTDTQYF. The variable domain in full, with the rest retrieved from reference TRBV11-1 and TRBJ2-3, is EAEVAQSPRYKITEKSQAVAFWCDPISGHATLYWYRQILGQGPELLVQFQDESVVDDSQLPKDRFSAERLKGVDSTLKIQPAELGDSAMYLCASSLGTSGTDTQYFGPGTRLTVL.

This chain joins TRBV4-1 and TRBJ2-1, with 8 bases matching TRBD2. V lost 1 base and J lost 2; bases outside the gene matches: 7. This CDR3 region has 17 residues. In germline, CDR1 is MGHRA, CDR2 YSYEKL. CDR3 in DNA: TGCGCCAGCAGCCAAGGCCTTCGGGGGGGTCCCTACAATGAGCAGTTCTTC. Encoded protein: CASSQGLRGGPYNEQFF.

This rearrangement joins TRBV20-1 to TRBJ2-7; TRBD1 aligns across 7 bases. Germline assignment: CDR1 DFQATT and CDR2 SNEGSKA (reference sequence). The V and J ends lost 5 bases and 3 bases, in that order; junction bases with no gene match: 1. The CDR3 is 11 residues long. The CDR3 region has the DNA TGCAGTGCTTACAGGGGCTACGAGCAGTACTTC. It is translated as CSAYRGYEQYF.

V usage is TRBV7-8 and J usage is TRBJ2-7; 9 nucleotides align to TRBD1. Looked up from germline, CDR1 is SGHVS and CDR2 is FQNEAQ. CDR3 length: 15 residues. Germline trimming cut 4 bases from V and 1 base from J; bases unmatched to any gene: 5. CDR3 sequence (DNA): TGTGCCAGCAGCTCGTCGACAGGGGGATCCTACGAGCAGTACTTC. Translated: CASSSSTGGSYEQYF.

The chain has TRBV9 and TRBJ2-7; perhaps TRBD2 as D (5 bases). Looked up from germline, CDR1 is SGDLS and CDR2 is YYNGEE. This CDR3 comprises 14 residues. The ends were cut back, 0 bases at V and 3 bases at J, with 10 bases in the middle. This CDR3 reads CASSVVANDYEQYF. The CDR3 nucleotides read TGTGCCAGCAGCGTAGTAGCGAATGACTACGAGCAGTACTTC.

The chain uses TRBV6-5 and TRBJ2-1; tentatively, D is TRBD1 (6 bases). The CDR3 sequence is 13 residues long. Trimming took off 2 bases at V and 8 bases at J, with 10 bases between the two ends. Germline CDR1 MNHEY, CDR2 SVGAGI. This CDR3 reads CASSYNRDHEQFF. CDR3 in DNA: TGTGCCAGCAGTTACAACAGGGACCATGAGCAGTTCTTC.

Notes on this clone: Other DNA sequences of this sample code for an identical CDR3. The V gene is TRBV29-1, the J gene TRBJ1-5; possibly TRBD1 for D (6 bases). From germline, CDR1 is SQVTM and CDR2 ANQGSEA. The CDR3 consists of 13 residues. Trimming left V 4 bases short and J 4 bases short, with 11 bases between. The CDR3, as DNA: TGCAGCGTTGGGCAGGGGTTGAATCAGCCCCAGCATTTT. It specifies CSVGQGLNQPQHF.

This clone was seen a few times. CDR3 DNA: TGTGCCAGCAGGACAGACGCAACCGGGGAGCTGTTTTTT. It codes for CASRTDATGELFF. V and J are TRBV27 and TRBJ2-2; a possible D gene is TRBD1 (5 bases). This CDR3 has 13 amino acids. Germline assignment: CDR1 MNHEY and CDR2 SMNVEV (reference sequence). V lost 6 bases to trimming and J lost 5 bases, with 10 bases between them.

This clone showed up just once. This chain connects TRBV13 to TRBJ1-2; 7 bases line up with TRBD1. CDR3 length equals 14 residues. V dropped 3 bases and J dropped 4; count of bases not matched to a gene: 5. CDR1 PRHDT and CDR2 FYEKMQ come from the germline V gene (reference sequence). CDR3 residues: CASSLLQGTYGYTF. The DNA of the CDR3 is TGTGCCAGCAGCTTGTTACAGGGGACCTATGGCTACACCTTC.

This CDR3 is CASSLRRGYQETQYF. CDR3 nucleotides: TGCGCCAGCAGCCTACGAAGGGGATACCAAGAGACCCAGTACTTC. The chain carries TRBV4-1 and TRBJ2-5; D perhaps matches TRBD1 (5 bases). V was shortened by 4 bases and J by 0 bases, with 12 bases between the two germline ends. From germline, CDR1 is MGHRA and CDR2 YSYEKL. This CDR3 is 15 amino acids long.

The chain links TRBV5-4 to TRBJ1-1; D unclear. Looked up from germline, CDR1 is SGHNT and CDR2 is YYREEE (reference sequence). CDR3 length: 14 residues. Trimming cost V 5 bases and J 3 bases, with 14 bases left between them. As DNA, the CDR3 is TGTGCCAGCAGAACGTTTCAGAGGGACACTGAAGCTTTCTTT. Its protein is CASRTFQRDTEAFF. Filled out from reference TRBV5-4 and TRBJ1-1, the complete variable domain reads ETGVTQSPTHLIKTRGQQVTLRCSSQSGHNTVSWYQQALGQGPQFIFQYYREEENGRGNFPPRFSGLQFPNYSSELNVNALELDDSALYLCASRTFQRDTEAFFGQGTRLTVV.

This clone was recorded many times. The V and J genes are TRBV4-3 and TRBJ2-6, with 8 bases aligning to TRBD2. Germline V CDR1 and CDR2: LGHNA, YSLEER. The CDR3 has 17 amino acids. Trimming took 1 base from V and 0 from J; bases not matched to a gene: 2. The CDR3 spells CASSQVGGGSGANVLTF. Here the CDR3 DNA reads TGCGCCAGCAGCCAAGTCGGGGGGGGCTCTGGGGCCAACGTCCTGACTTTC.

Written as DNA, the CDR3 is TGTGCCAGCAGCTTAACGGCGACTAGCGGTTACAATGAGCAGTTCTTC. It specifies CASSLTATSGYNEQFF. The chain employs TRBV7-3 and TRBJ2-1; 9 nucleotides agree with TRBD2. J was trimmed by 4 bases and V by 0 bases; bases with no gene match: 4. The CDR3 sequence is 16 residues long. The germline gives CDR1 SGHTA, CDR2 FQGTGA.

J is TRBJ2-3 and V is TRBV7-3, with D perhaps matching TRBD2 (6 bases). The germline CDR1 and CDR2 sequences are SGHTA and FQGTGA. V dropped 8 bases and J dropped 2 bases, with 14 bases sitting between them. The CDR3 contains 14 residues. The CDR3 DNA reads as TGTGCCAGCGGCAAGGGACTTACCACAGATACGCAGTATTTT. Encoded protein: CASGKGLTTDTQYF.